The 28 T cell receptor beta chains reported below all come from one sample, sequenced in a study of blood T cell repertoires in COVID-19. Method: immunoSEQ multiplex PCR; TCRdb's copy keeps in-frame clones and lacks some. The data contain 100,000 to 150,000 clones, around 63% of them seen just once; the ten biggest clones take up 2% to 2.5%. The source material was peripheral blood. Every receptor here comes from a woman in her seventies with acute or convalescent COVID-19.

The sample holds many counts of this clone. The chain has TRBV3-1 (or the pseudogene TRBV3-2) and TRBJ1-5; 7 bases agree with TRBD1. The CDR3 spans 15 residues. With V trimmed by 2 bases and J by 9 bases, 10 bases remained unmatched. The germline gives CDR1 LGHDT, CDR2 YNNKEL (reference sequence). The CDR3 loop reads CASSQQPGQPRPQHF. The DNA of the CDR3 is TGTGCCAGCAGCCAACAACCGGGACAGCCTAGGCCCCAGCATTTT.

CDR3 in DNA: TGTGCCAGCAGCTTAGGCGCCACTGAAGCTTTCTTT. Protein: CASSLGATEAFF. V and J are TRBV11-3 and TRBJ1-1; D ambiguous. This CDR3 comprises 12 residues. With 1 base removed from V and 4 bases from J, the gap between germline ends came to 4 bases. Germline CDR1 SGHNT, CDR2 YENEEA.

The chain employs TRBV21-1 and TRBJ1-1. TRBV21-1 represents a pseudogene. The CDR3 runs 17 residues. The CDR3 spells CASSKALEGRFNTEAFF. The CDR3 DNA is TGTGCCAGCAGCAAAGCGCTGGAGGGACGCTTTAACACTGAAGCTTTCTTT.

This chain uses TRBV6-5 with TRBJ2-7, with TRBD2 identical over 13 bases. The CDR3 consists of 15 residues. J was trimmed by 7 bases and V by 6 bases; bases with no gene match: 9. Germline V gene lookup returns CDR1 MNHEY and CDR2 SVGAGI. The chain's CDR3 is CASSPWTSGSREQYF. The CDR3, as DNA: TGTGCCAGCAGCCCCTGGACTAGCGGGAGTCGAGAGCAGTACTTC.

This clone turned up a few times. The V and J genes are TRBV11-2 and TRBJ2-3; 8 positions agree with TRBD2. The CDR3 is made up of 14 amino acids. Germline trimming cut 5 bases from V and 4 bases from J; bases unmatched to any gene: 5. Germline V lookup: CDR1 SGHAT, CDR2 FQNNGV. The CDR3 spells CASSIAGGSDTQYF. CDR3 DNA: TGTGCCAGCAGCATCGCGGGGGGTTCAGATACGCAGTATTTT. Full variable domain (rest looked up from reference TRBV11-2 and TRBJ2-3): EAGVAQSPRYKIIEKRQSVAFWCNPISGHATLYWYQQILGQGPKLLIQFQNNGVVDDSQLPKDRFSAERLKGVDSTLKIQPAKLEDSAVYLCASSIAGGSDTQYFGPGTRLTVL.

This chain's CDR3 is CASSVGLAYEQYF. The CDR3 DNA follows: TGCGCCAGCAGCGTGGGACTAGCGTACGAGCAGTACTTC. The gene calls are TRBV5-1 and TRBJ2-7; 10 bases align to TRBD2. Germline V lookup: CDR1 SGHRS, CDR2 YFSETQ. V shed 4 bases and J 4 bases; nucleotides not matched to a gene: 2. The CDR3 covers 13 residues.

As to this clone: Other DNA sequences within the sample encode an identical CDR3. CDR3 amino acids: CASSLRGYNSPLHF. CDR3 bases: TGTGCCAGCAGCTTAAGGGGATATAATTCACCCCTCCACTTT. The rearrangement joins TRBV7-2 to TRBJ1-6, with a weak D call TRBD1 (5 bases). Germline V gives CDR1 SGHTA, CDR2 FQGNSA. This CDR3 has 14 residues. The V gene lost 2 bases and the J gene lost 4 bases, with 6 bases spanning the gap.

This clone appeared many times. The V and J genes are TRBV5-1 and TRBJ2-7; 7 bases align to TRBD1. The germline CDR1 and CDR2 sequences are SGHRS and YFSETQ. With V trimmed by 4 bases and J by 2 bases, 9 bases remained unmatched. This CDR3 is 15 amino acids long. CDR3 in DNA: TGCGCCAGCAGCCCCGGACAGGCAAATCCCTACGAGCAGTACTTC. Translation gives CASSPGQANPYEQYF.

In this sample, this clone turned up many times. The chain joins TRBV25-1 to TRBJ1-2; D gene ambiguous. This CDR3 has 13 residues. The germline CDR1 and CDR2 sequences are MGHDK and SYGVNS. The V end was cut by 4 bases, the J end by 2 bases, with 8 bases between. CDR3 sequence (DNA): TGTGCCAGCAGTGGGTTGACAAACTATGGCTACACCTTC. Amino acid sequence: CASSGLTNYGYTF.

The V gene is TRBV11-2, the J gene TRBJ2-1; 10 nucleotides match TRBD2. The CDR3 is 15 residues long. The ends lost 1 base at V and 9 bases at J; junction bases unmatched: 6. Germline V lookup: CDR1 SGHAT, CDR2 FQNNGV. This CDR3 reads CASSLGRLAGAEQFF. Written as DNA, the CDR3 is TGTGCCAGCAGCTTAGGTCGGCTAGCGGGGGCTGAGCAGTTCTTC.

The chain joins TRBV28 to TRBJ1-2, with TRBD1 matching over 7 bases. Germline V CDR1 and CDR2: MDHEN, SYDVKM. The junction had 1 base not matched to a gene; V was cut back by 2 bases and J by 4 bases. This CDR3 has 13 residues. The CDR3 loop reads CASSLDRVYGYTF. The DNA of the CDR3 is TGTGCCAGCAGTTTAGACAGGGTCTATGGCTACACCTTC.

The chain carries TRBV5-1 and TRBJ1-2; 7 nucleotides agree with TRBD1. The CDR3 sequence is 14 residues long. Losses at the gene ends were 7 bases for V and 3 bases for J; bases not matched to a gene: 9. Germline assignment: CDR1 SGHRS and CDR2 YFSETQ. The CDR3 DNA reads TGCGCCAGCTCCGCGACAGGGTCGGACTATGGCTACACCTTC. Its protein product is CASSATGSDYGYTF.

The CDR3 coding sequence is TGTGCCAGCAGGCTCCGGGACAGCCTTAATTCACCCCTCCACTTT. Its translation: CASRLRDSLNSPLHF. The chain recombines TRBV2 with TRBJ1-6; 7 positions match TRBD1. CDR1 and CDR2 (germline): SNHLY, FYNNEI. The CDR3 spans 15 residues. After removal of 6 bases from V and 6 bases from J, the junction contained 8 bases not matched to a gene.

The chain combines TRBV18 with TRBJ1-6, with D maybe TRBD1 (5 bases). V lost 6 bases to trimming and J lost 10 bases, with 16 bases between them. Germline V gives CDR1 KGHSH, CDR2 LQKENI. This CDR3 region has 14 residues. This CDR3 reads CASSADGGRSPLHF. DNA of the CDR3: TGTGCCAGCTCGGCAGACGGGGGAAGGTCACCCCTCCACTTT. The complete variable domain, with remaining parts taken from reference TRBV18 and TRBJ1-6, reads NAGVMQNPRHLVRRRGQEARLRCSPMKGHSHVYWYRQLPEEGLKFMVYLQKENIIDESGMPKERFSAEFPKEGPSILRIQQVVRGDSAAYFCASSADGGRSPLHFGNGTRLTVT.

This clone has a handful of counts. The chain is built from TRBV18 and TRBJ2-1; D perhaps matches TRBD2 (7 bases). Trimming took 1 base from V and 7 from J, leaving 14 bases between them. Germline V gene data show CDR1 as KGHSH and CDR2 as LQKENI. CDR3 length equals 15 residues. The chain's CDR3 is CASSPQGGPENEQFF. CDR3 coding DNA: TGTGCCAGCTCACCACAGGGGGGGCCGGAGAATGAGCAGTTCTTC. The variable domain in full, completed from reference TRBV18 and TRBJ2-1, reads NAGVMQNPRHLVRRRGQEARLRCSPMKGHSHVYWYRQLPEEGLKFMVYLQKENIIDESGMPKERFSAEFPKEGPSILRIQQVVRGDSAAYFCASSPQGGPENEQFFGPGTRLTVL.

The V gene is TRBV19, the J gene TRBJ1-5; weak D call: TRBD1 (6 bases). The CDR3 is made up of 13 amino acids. Germline loops: CDR1 LNHDA, CDR2 SQIVND (reference sequence). With 5 bases removed from V and 6 bases from J, the gap between germline ends came to 11 bases. CDR3 sequence (DNA): TGTGCCAGTAGTGACAGGTTACGTCAGCCCCAGCATTTT. It codes for CASSDRLRQPQHF.

This clone was seen more than once but under ten times. V usage is TRBV5-6 and J usage is TRBJ2-6, with D perhaps TRBD2 (5 bases). In germline, CDR1 is SGHDT, CDR2 YYEEEE. The V and J ends lost 5 bases and 1 base respectively, with 16 bases between them. The CDR3 is 17 amino acids. The CDR3 bases are TGTGCCAGCAGTGCGGAGGCAGGTAATTCTGGGGCCAACGTCCTGACTTTC. This gives the protein CASSAEAGNSGANVLTF. Variable domain in full (rest from reference TRBV5-6 and TRBJ2-6): DAGVTQSPTHLIKTRGQQVTLRCSPKSGHDTVSWYQQALGQGPQFIFQYYEEEERQRGNFPDRFSGHQFPNYSSELNVNALLLGDSALYLCASSAEAGNSGANVLTFGAGSRLTVL.

V usage is TRBV7-8 and J usage is TRBJ1-6, with 8 bases that match TRBD1. V lost 5 bases and J lost 0; bases outside the gene matches: 12. The CDR3 extends over 19 amino acids. Germline CDR1 and CDR2: SGHVS and FQNEAQ. CDR3 amino acids: CASSLSGQGFYSYNSPLHF. CDR3 bases: TGTGCCAGCAGCCTATCCGGACAGGGTTTTTACTCCTATAATTCACCCCTCCACTTT. The full variable domain, with the rest looked up from reference TRBV7-8 and TRBJ1-6, is GAGVSQSPRYKVAKRGQDVALRCDPISGHVSLFWYQQALGQGPEFLTYFQNEAQLDKSGLPSDRFFAERPEGSVSTLKIQRTQQEDSAVYLCASSLSGQGFYSYNSPLHFGNGTRLTVT.

The chain combines TRBV29-1 with TRBJ2-1; the match to TRBD1 covers 7 bases. Trimming removed 6 bases from V and 3 bases from J; junction bases left unmatched: 2. CDR1 is SQVTM and CDR2 is ANQGSEA in the germline V gene. The CDR3 sequence is 12 residues long. The CDR3 region has the DNA TGCAGCGTGGGACAGATCTACAATGAGCAGTTCTTC. This gives the protein CSVGQIYNEQFF.

In its sample, this clone was seen many times. The J gene is TRBJ2-7, the V gene TRBV7-2; D might be TRBD1 (6 bases). Germline loops: CDR1 SGHTA, CDR2 FQGNSA. V lost 4 bases, J lost 5 bases, and 15 bases lay in between. The CDR3 extends over 14 amino acids. For the CDR3, the DNA is TGTGCCAGCAGCTCTTCGGGACACTTCCACGAGCAGTACTTC. Translating it yields CASSSSGHFHEQYF.

This sequence joins TRBV3-1 (or the pseudogene TRBV3-2) and TRBJ2-5; TRBD1 is a possible D gene (5 bases). Germline V gives CDR1 LGHDT, CDR2 YNNKEL (reference sequence). This CDR3 is 15 amino acids long. Trimming shortened V by 3 bases and J by 4 bases, and 15 bases separated the two germline ends. The CDR3: CASSHWSRRGETQYF. The CDR3 DNA sequence: TGTGCCAGCAGCCACTGGTCCCGTAGGGGAGAGACCCAGTACTTC.

The chain carries TRBV5-5 and TRBJ1-2; no clear D gene. The CDR3 is 15 amino acids. V was pared by 0 bases and J by 2 bases, with 11 bases between. The germline CDR1 and CDR2 sequences are SGHKS and YYEKEE (reference sequence). The CDR3 loop is CASSLEGDENYGYTF. The DNA of the CDR3 is TGTGCCAGCAGCTTGGAGGGAGATGAGAACTATGGCTACACCTTC.

This sequence joins TRBV4-3 and TRBJ2-3; a weak D match, TRBD1 (6 bases). Trimming shortened V by 1 base and J by 4 bases, and 15 bases separated the two germline ends. CDR3 length equals 16 residues. Germline V gene lookup returns CDR1 LGHNA and CDR2 YSLEER. The CDR3 nucleotides read TGCGCCAGCAGCCAAGTGAGCTCAGGGGCTTCAGATACGCAGTATTTT. Amino acids: CASSQVSSGASDTQYF.

The chain has TRBV6-5 and TRBJ1-6; D call uncertain. This CDR3 region has 15 residues. The germline CDR1 and CDR2 sequences are MNHEY and SVGAGI. V lost 11 bases to trimming and J lost 3 bases, with 17 bases between them. This CDR3 reads CASNTGEYYNSPLHF. CDR3 in DNA: TGTGCCTCCAATACGGGAGAATACTATAATTCACCCCTCCACTTT.

This sequence joins TRBV15 and TRBJ2-1; possibly TRBD1 for D (5 bases). Per germline, CDR1 LNHNV and CDR2 YYDKDF (reference sequence). This CDR3 comprises 17 residues. V was shortened by 1 base and J by 4 bases, with 17 bases between the two germline ends. CDR3 coding DNA: TGTGCCACCAGCAGAGGGGGCCTAGTGGGGCCATACAATGAGCAGTTCTTC. Translating it yields CATSRGGLVGPYNEQFF.

V is TRBV6-5 and J is TRBJ2-3, with D hard to call. Germline V CDR1 and CDR2: MNHEY, SVGAGI. The CDR3 is made up of 14 amino acids. V was clipped by 0 bases and J by 5 bases, with 9 bases between them. In DNA form, the CDR3 reads TGTGCCAGCAGTTACTCGATGGGCCTAGATACGCAGTATTTT. Translation: CASSYSMGLDTQYF.

This chain connects TRBV12-5 to TRBJ1-1; 7 bases align to TRBD1. Trimming took 4 bases from V and 2 from J; bases not matched to a gene: 10. CDR1 is LGHNT, CDR2 FRNRAP, per germline. The CDR3 is 16 amino acids. The CDR3 spells CASGSNPTGSNTEAFF. CDR3 nucleotide sequence: TGTGCTAGTGGTTCCAACCCGACAGGGAGTAACACTGAAGCTTTCTTT.

The CDR3 DNA is TGTGCCAGCAGCTTGAGGGGAGATACGCAGTATTTT. This sequence encodes CASSLRGDTQYF. The chain carries TRBV5-6 and TRBJ2-3; weak D call: TRBD1 (5 bases). The germline V gene has CDR1 SGHDT and CDR2 YYEEEE. The V end was cut by 1 base, the J end by 5 bases, with 5 bases between. The CDR3 contains 12 residues.